The sequence of this T cell receptor beta chain was determined in a study of tumor-infiltrating lymphocytes in localized non-small cell lung cancer. Study-wide background: Each patient gave resected tumor and non-adjacent uninvolved lung tissue.

Profiling relied on immunoSEQ multiplex PCR, and the TCRdb table lists in-frame clones only, not all of them. The data show roughly 7,200 clones, just under 75% seen once. In germline, CDR1 is MNHEY, CDR2 SVGAGI. This CDR3 has 15 residues. The V and J ends lost 6 bases and 3 bases respectively, with 15 bases between them. This clone showed up just once. The sequence was collected from a human donor with non-small cell lung cancer. V usage is TRBV6-5 and J usage is TRBJ2-1; D perhaps matches TRBD2 (5 bases). The sample was lung tumor tissue. CDR3 in amino acids: CASRGISRGYNEQFF. The CDR3 coding sequence is TGTGCCAGCAGGGGGATTTCACGGGGCTACAATGAGCAGTTCTTC.